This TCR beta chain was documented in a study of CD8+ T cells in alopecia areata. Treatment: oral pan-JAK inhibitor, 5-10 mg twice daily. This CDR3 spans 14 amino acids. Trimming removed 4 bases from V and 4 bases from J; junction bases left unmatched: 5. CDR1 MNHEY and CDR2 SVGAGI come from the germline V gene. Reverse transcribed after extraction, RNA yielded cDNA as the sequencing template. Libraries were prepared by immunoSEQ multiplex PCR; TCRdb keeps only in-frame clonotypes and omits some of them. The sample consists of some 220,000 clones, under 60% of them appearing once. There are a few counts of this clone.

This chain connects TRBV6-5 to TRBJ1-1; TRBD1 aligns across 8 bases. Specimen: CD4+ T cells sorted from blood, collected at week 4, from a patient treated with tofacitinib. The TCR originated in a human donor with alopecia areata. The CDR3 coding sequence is TGTGCCAGCAGTTCTCGACAGGGGAGCACTGAAGCTTTCTTT. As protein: CASSSRQGSTEAFF.